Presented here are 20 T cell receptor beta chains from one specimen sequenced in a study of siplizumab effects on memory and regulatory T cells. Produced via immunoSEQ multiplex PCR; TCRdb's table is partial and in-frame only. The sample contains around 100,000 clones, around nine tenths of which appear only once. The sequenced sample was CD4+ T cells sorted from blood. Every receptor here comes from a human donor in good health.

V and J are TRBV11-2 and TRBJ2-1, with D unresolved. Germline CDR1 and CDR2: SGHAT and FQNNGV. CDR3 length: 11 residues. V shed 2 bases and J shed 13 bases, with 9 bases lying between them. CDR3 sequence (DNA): TGTGCCAGCAGCTTAAGACTTGGACAGTTCTTC. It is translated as CASSLRLGQFF. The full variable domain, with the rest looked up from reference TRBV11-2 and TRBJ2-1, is EAGVAQSPRYKIIEKRQSVAFWCNPISGHATLYWYQQILGQGPKLLIQFQNNGVVDDSQLPKDRFSAERLKGVDSTLKIQPAKLEDSAVYLCASSLRLGQFFGPGTRLTVL.

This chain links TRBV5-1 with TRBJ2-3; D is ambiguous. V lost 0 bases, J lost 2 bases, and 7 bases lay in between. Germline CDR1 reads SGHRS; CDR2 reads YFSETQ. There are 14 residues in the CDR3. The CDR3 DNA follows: TGCGCCAGCAGCTTGGCTGTCCCCACAGATACGCAGTATTTT. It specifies CASSLAVPTDTQYF.

CDR3 in DNA: TGTGCCAGCAGCTTGGTAGCGGGGACTGAAGCTTTCTTT. Protein: CASSLVAGTEAFF. The V gene is TRBV5-4, the J gene TRBJ1-1; D gene uncertain. Germline CDR1 is SGHNT and CDR2 is YYREEE (reference sequence). This CDR3 is 13 amino acids long. Trimming took 0 bases from V and 5 from J, leaving 8 bases between them.

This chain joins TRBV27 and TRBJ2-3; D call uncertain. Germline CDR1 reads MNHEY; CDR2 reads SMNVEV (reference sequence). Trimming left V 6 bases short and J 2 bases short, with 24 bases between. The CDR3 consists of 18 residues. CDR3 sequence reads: CASSRDSYIPKTTDTQYF. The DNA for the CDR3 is TGTGCCAGCAGCCGCGACTCATACATTCCAAAGACCACAGATACGCAGTATTTT.

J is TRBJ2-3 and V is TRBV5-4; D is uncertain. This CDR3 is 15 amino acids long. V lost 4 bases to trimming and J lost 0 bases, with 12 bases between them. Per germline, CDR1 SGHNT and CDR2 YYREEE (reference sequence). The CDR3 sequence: CASSPGPRSTDTQYF. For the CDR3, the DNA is TGTGCCAGCAGCCCCGGCCCCCGTAGCACAGATACGCAGTATTTT.

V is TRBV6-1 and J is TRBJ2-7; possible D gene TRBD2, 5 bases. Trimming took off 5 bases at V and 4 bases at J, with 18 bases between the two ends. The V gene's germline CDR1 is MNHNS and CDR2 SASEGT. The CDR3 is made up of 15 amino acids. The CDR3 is CASSSKWEIAYEQYF. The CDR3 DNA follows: TGTGCCAGCAGTAGTAAGTGGGAGATAGCGTACGAGCAGTACTTC.

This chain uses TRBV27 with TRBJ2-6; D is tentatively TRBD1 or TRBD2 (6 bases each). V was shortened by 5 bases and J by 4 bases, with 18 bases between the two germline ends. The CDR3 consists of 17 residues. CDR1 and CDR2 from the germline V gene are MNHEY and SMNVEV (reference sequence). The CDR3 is CASSLTGWGAGANVLTF. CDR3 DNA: TGTGCCAGCAGTCTCACCGGGTGGGGGGCCGGGGCCAACGTCCTGACTTTC.

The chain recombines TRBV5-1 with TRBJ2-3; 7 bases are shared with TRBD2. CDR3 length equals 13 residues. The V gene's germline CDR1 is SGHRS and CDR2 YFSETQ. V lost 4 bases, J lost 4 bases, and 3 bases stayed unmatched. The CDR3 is CASSAGAADTQYF. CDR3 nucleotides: TGCGCCAGCAGCGCGGGAGCTGCAGATACGCAGTATTTT. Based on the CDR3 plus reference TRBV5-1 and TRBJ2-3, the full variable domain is KAGVTQTPRYLIKTRGQQVTLSCSPISGHRSVSWYQQTPGQGLQFLFEYFSETQRNKGNFPGRFSGRQFSNSRSEMNVSTLELGDSALYLCASSAGAADTQYFGPGTRLTVL.

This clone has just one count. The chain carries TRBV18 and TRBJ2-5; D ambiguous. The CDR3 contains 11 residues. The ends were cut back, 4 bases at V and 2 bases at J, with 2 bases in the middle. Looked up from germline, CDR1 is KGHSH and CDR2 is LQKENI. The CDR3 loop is CASSLQETQYF. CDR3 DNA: TGTGCCAGCTCACTACAAGAGACCCAGTACTTC.

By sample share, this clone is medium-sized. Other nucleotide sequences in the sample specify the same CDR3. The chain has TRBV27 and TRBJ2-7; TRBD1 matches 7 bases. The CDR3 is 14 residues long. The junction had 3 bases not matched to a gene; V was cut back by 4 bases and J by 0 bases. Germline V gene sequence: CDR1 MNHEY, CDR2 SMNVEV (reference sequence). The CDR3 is CASSYRDSSYEQYF. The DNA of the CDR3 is TGTGCCAGCAGTTACCGGGACAGCTCCTACGAGCAGTACTTC.

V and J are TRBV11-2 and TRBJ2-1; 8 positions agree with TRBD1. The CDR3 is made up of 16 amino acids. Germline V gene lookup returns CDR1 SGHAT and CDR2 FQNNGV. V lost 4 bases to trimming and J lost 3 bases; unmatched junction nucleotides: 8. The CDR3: CASSYGTGQLYNEQFF. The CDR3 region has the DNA TGTGCCAGCAGCTATGGGACAGGCCAACTCTACAATGAGCAGTTCTTC.

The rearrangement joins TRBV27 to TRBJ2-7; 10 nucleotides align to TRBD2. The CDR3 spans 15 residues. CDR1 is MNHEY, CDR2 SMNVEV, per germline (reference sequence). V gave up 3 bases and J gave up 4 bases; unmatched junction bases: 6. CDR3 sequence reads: CASSLAGLADYEQYF. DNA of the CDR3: TGTGCCAGCAGTTTGGCCGGACTAGCGGATTACGAGCAGTACTTC.

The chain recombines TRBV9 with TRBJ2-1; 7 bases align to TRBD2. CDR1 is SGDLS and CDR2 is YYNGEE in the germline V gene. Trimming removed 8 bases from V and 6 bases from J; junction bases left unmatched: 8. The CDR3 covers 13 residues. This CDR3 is CASTAGVFNEQFF. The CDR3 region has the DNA TGTGCCAGTACGGCGGGGGTTTTCAATGAGCAGTTCTTC.

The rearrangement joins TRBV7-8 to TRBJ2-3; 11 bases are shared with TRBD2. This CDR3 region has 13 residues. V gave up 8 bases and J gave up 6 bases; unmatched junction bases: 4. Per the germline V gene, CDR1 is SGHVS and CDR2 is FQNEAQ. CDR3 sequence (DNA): TGTGCCAGCGTGGCTAGCGGGAGGGATACGCAGTATTTT. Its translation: CASVASGRDTQYF.

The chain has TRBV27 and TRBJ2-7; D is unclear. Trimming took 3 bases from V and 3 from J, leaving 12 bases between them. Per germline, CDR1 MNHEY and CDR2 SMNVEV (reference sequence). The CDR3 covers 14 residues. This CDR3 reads CASSFLSNRYEQYF. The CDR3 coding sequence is TGTGCCAGCAGTTTTCTTAGTAACCGCTACGAGCAGTACTTC.

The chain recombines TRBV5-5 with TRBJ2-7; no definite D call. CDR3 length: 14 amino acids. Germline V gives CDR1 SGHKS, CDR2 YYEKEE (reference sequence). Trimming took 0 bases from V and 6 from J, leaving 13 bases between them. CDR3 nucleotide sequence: TGTGCCAGCAGCTTGGGCGGCAGCTTACGCGAGCAGTACTTC. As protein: CASSLGGSLREQYF.

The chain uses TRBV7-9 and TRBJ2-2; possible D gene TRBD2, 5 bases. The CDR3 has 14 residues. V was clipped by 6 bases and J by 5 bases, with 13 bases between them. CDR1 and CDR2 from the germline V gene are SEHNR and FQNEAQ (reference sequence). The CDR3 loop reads CASRTAWETGELFF. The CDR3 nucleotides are TGTGCCAGCAGGACGGCTTGGGAGACCGGGGAGCTGTTTTTT.

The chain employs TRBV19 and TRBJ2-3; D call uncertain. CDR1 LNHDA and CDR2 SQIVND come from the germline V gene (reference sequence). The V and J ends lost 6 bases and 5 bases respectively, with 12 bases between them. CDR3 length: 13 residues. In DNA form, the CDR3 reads TGTGCCAGTAGGAGTCGAGCGATAGATACGCAGTATTTT. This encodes CASRSRAIDTQYF.

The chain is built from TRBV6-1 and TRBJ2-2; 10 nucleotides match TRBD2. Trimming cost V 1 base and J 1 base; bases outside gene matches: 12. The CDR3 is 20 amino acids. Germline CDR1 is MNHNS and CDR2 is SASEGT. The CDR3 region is CASSEVHSARLAGNTGELFF. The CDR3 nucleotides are TGTGCCAGCAGTGAAGTCCACTCAGCGAGACTAGCGGGGAACACCGGGGAGCTGTTTTTT.

In DNA form, the CDR3 reads TGTGCCAGCAGTTACACACACAGGGCCACAGATACGCAGTATTTT. Its translation is CASSYTHRATDTQYF. This rearrangement joins TRBV6-6 to TRBJ2-3, with D maybe TRBD1 (6 bases). This CDR3 has 15 amino acids. Germline V gives CDR1 MNHNY, CDR2 SVGAGI (reference sequence). With 2 bases removed from V and 2 bases from J, the gap between germline ends came to 11 bases.